This entry features one TCR beta chain sequence. Its antigen is not identified. Given a much more abundant clone one base away, this may be a read error. TCRdb re-analysed the multiplex PCR reads in MiXCR, keeping a single row per CDR3 protein. The data contain under 350,000 distinct CDR3 sequences, about 33% of them singletons. The CDR3 loop spans 16 amino acids. The germline V gene encodes CDR1 SGHNT and CDR2 YYREEE (reference sequence). Trimming removed 5 bases at V and 2 bases at J, with 19 bases between. The lymph nodes were axillary draining lymph nodes from breast cancer patients. This record belongs to a study of breast tumors, draining lymph nodes, adjacent tissues. Findings and limits, study-wide: Most tumor T cells seemingly derive from lymph node, then expand in tumor.

The receptor comes from a female donor with breast cancer. Some clones in this sample may be carry-over from other donors' samples. This chain links TRBV5-4 with TRBJ1-2; D might be TRBD1 (5 bases). The sample consisted of axillary lymph node tissue. As DNA, the CDR3 is TGTGCCAGCAGACTCCCGGGACCGGCGGAGAACTATGGCTACACCTTC. Amino acids: CASRLPGPAENYGYTF.